Below, 21 T cell receptor beta chains from the same sample are listed, as sequenced in a study of OX40 agonist ivuxolimab in advanced cancers. Profiled with immunoSEQ multiplex PCR; TCRdb holds only in-frame clones, not every one. The sample carries about 73,000 clones, 85% to 90% recorded once. The sequencing here drew on CD4+ or CD8+ T cells sorted from blood, taken in a trial of the OX40 agonist ivuxolimab. These receptors were obtained from an adult with an advanced solid tumor such as melanoma, head and neck, liver or kidney cancer.

This chain's CDR3 is CASSEGVRGYGYTF. The CDR3 DNA follows: TGTGCCAGCAGTGAGGGTGTCAGGGGGTATGGCTACACCTTC. The V and J genes are TRBV6-1 and TRBJ1-2; 7 bases map to TRBD1. Trimming took 3 bases from V and 5 from J; bases not matched to a gene: 6. The CDR3 length is 14 residues. Germline V gives CDR1 MNHNS, CDR2 SASEGT.

The chain combines TRBV5-1 with TRBJ2-5; 7 positions match TRBD1. Per germline, CDR1 SGHRS and CDR2 YFSETQ. The CDR3 has 15 amino acids. The junction had 10 bases not matched to a gene; V was cut back by 6 bases and J by 2 bases. The CDR3 protein is CASKPGQSLQETQYF. CDR3 DNA: TGCGCCAGCAAACCGGGACAGAGCCTTCAAGAGACCCAGTACTTC. The full variable domain, completed using reference TRBV5-1 and TRBJ2-5, is KAGVTQTPRYLIKTRGQQVTLSCSPISGHRSVSWYQQTPGQGLQFLFEYFSETQRNKGNFPGRFSGRQFSNSRSEMNVSTLELGDSALYLCASKPGQSLQETQYFGPGTRLLVL.

The rearrangement uses TRBV12-5 and TRBJ2-5; D gene ambiguous. The CDR3 sequence is 12 residues long. CDR1 and CDR2 (germline): LGHNT, FRNRAP. V was cut by 5 bases and J by 4 bases, with 8 bases left in between. The CDR3 region is CASGRVRETQYF. CDR3 coding DNA: TGTGCTAGTGGTCGAGTTCGAGAGACCCAGTACTTC.

This chain uses TRBV5-1 with TRBJ2-6; unclear D gene. Germline CDR1 SGHRS, CDR2 YFSETQ. The CDR3 is 14 amino acids. Trimming cost V 4 bases and J 2 bases, with 7 bases left between them. CDR3 amino acids: CASSGRTGANVLTF. CDR3 bases: TGCGCCAGCAGCGGAAGGACTGGGGCCAACGTCCTGACTTTC.

This CDR3 reads CASSAGQGKAQHF. For the CDR3, the DNA is TGTGCCAGCAGCGCTGGACAGGGGAAGGCCCAGCATTTT. The V gene is TRBV9, the J gene TRBJ1-5; the match to TRBD1 covers 9 bases. The CDR3 consists of 13 residues. V dropped 3 bases and J dropped 11; count of bases not matched to a gene: 6. The germline CDR1 and CDR2 sequences are SGDLS and YYNGEE.

In regard to this clone: The same CDR3 also results from other DNA sequences found in this sample. The chain combines TRBV18 with TRBJ1-1, with D unclear. V lost 1 base to trimming and J lost 0 bases, with 3 bases between them. This CDR3 comprises 13 residues. Germline assignment: CDR1 KGHSH and CDR2 LQKENI. CDR3: CASSPRMNTEAFF. For the CDR3, the DNA is TGTGCCAGCTCACCACGGATGAACACTGAAGCTTTCTTT.

The rearrangement uses TRBV5-5 and TRBJ1-1; perhaps TRBD1 as D (6 bases). Germline CDR1 is SGHKS and CDR2 is YYEKEE (reference sequence). The CDR3 contains 13 residues. The V end was cut by 4 bases, the J end by 3 bases, with 10 bases between. The CDR3 bases are TGTGCCAGCAGCCGGGACACAGACACTGAAGCTTTCTTT. It specifies CASSRDTDTEAFF.

The rearrangement links TRBV27 to TRBJ2-3; perhaps D is TRBD1 or TRBD2 (6 bases each). Germline CDR1 is MNHEY and CDR2 is SMNVEV (reference sequence). V lost 2 bases and J lost 6, with 9 bases in between. The CDR3 contains 13 residues. Written as DNA, the CDR3 is TGTGCCAGCAGTTTAACGGGGGCGGATACGCAGTATTTT. This gives the protein CASSLTGADTQYF.

V gene TRBV5-6 combines with J gene TRBJ2-1; a weak D match, TRBD2 (6 bases). V lost 4 bases, J lost 8 bases, and 16 bases lay in between. Germline CDR1 SGHDT, CDR2 YYEEEE. CDR3 length equals 14 residues. The chain's CDR3 is CASSPGGAEDEQFF. As DNA, the CDR3 is TGTGCCAGCAGCCCAGGCGGGGCGGAGGATGAGCAGTTCTTC.

The chain employs TRBV28 and TRBJ2-7; TRBD1 agrees at 7 bases. V dropped 5 bases and J dropped 3; count of bases not matched to a gene: 10. The CDR3 has 15 amino acids. Germline lookup yields CDR1 MDHEN and CDR2 SYDVKM. In nucleotides, the CDR3 is TGTGCCAGCAGTCCGTTGACAGGGCCTTACTACGAGCAGTACTTC. It encodes CASSPLTGPYYEQYF.

This clone was observed a few times. The chain has TRBV4-1 and TRBJ2-1; 11 nucleotides match TRBD2. This CDR3 region has 18 residues. Germline CDR1 reads MGHRA; CDR2 reads YSYEKL. Unmatched junction bases numbered 6, after V lost 0 bases and J lost 2 bases. DNA of the CDR3: TGCGCCAGCAGCCAAGACCCTCCGGGACTAGCGGCCTACAATGAGCAGTTCTTC. Protein: CASSQDPPGLAAYNEQFF.

This chain links TRBV2 with TRBJ2-3; the D is unclear. V was trimmed by 4 bases and J by 3 bases, leaving 14 bases between them. The germline V gene encodes CDR1 SNHLY and CDR2 FYNNEI. There are 15 residues in the CDR3. The CDR3 sequence is CASSGRRIETDTQYF. The CDR3 nucleotides are TGTGCCAGCAGTGGAAGACGGATTGAAACAGATACGCAGTATTTT.

The chain has TRBV5-1 and TRBJ2-5; 8 bases match TRBD1. The CDR3 is 14 residues long. V shed 3 bases, J shed 4 bases, and the junction held 5 bases outside the gene matches. Germline V CDR1 and CDR2: SGHRS, YFSETQ. The CDR3 here is CASSSPGGPETQYF. The CDR3 DNA reads as TGCGCCAGCAGCTCCCCAGGGGGCCCAGAGACCCAGTACTTC.

V is TRBV2 and J is TRBJ2-7; D is possibly TRBD2 (5 bases). The CDR3 is made up of 18 amino acids. Germline V gene lookup returns CDR1 SNHLY and CDR2 FYNNEI. Trimming pared 0 bases from V and 2 bases from J, leaving 20 bases between. As DNA, the CDR3 is TGTGCCAGCAGTGAAGCTAGCGTCCACAGAGGCACCACCTACGAGCAGTACTTC. This gives the protein CASSEASVHRGTTYEQYF.

V usage is TRBV27 and J usage is TRBJ2-4; 10 nucleotides agree with TRBD2. CDR3 length: 18 residues. Germline V CDR1 and CDR2: MNHEY, SMNVEV (reference sequence). Unmatched junction bases numbered 11, after V lost 6 bases and J lost 0 bases. CDR3: CASSLRRTSGLAKNIQYF. The CDR3 DNA reads as TGTGCCAGCAGCCTAAGGCGGACTAGCGGATTAGCCAAAAACATTCAGTACTTC.

The V gene is TRBV29-1, the J gene TRBJ2-1; 8 bases map to TRBD1. The CDR3 extends over 13 amino acids. Germline-derived CDR1 and CDR2 are SQVTM and ANQGSEA. The V segment lost 5 bases and the J segment 3 bases; nucleotides outside the gene matches: 3. CDR3 nucleotides: TGCAGCGTTCCGGGACAGGTCTACAATGAGCAGTTCTTC. This gives the protein CSVPGQVYNEQFF.

This chain connects TRBV30 to TRBJ2-1, with D hard to call. CDR3 length: 11 residues. The V gene's germline CDR1 is GTSNPN and CDR2 SVGIG (reference sequence). Trimming took off 0 bases at V and 7 bases at J, with 4 bases between the two ends. This CDR3 reads CAWSVRNEQFF. CDR3 in DNA: TGTGCCTGGAGTGTTCGGAATGAGCAGTTCTTC.

V gene TRBV5-1 combines with J gene TRBJ2-3, with 7 bases identical to TRBD1. V shed 4 bases, J shed 3 bases, and the junction held 5 bases outside the gene matches. The CDR3 is 14 amino acids. Germline V gene sequence: CDR1 SGHRS, CDR2 YFSETQ. The CDR3 nucleotides are TGCGCCAGCAGCAGAAGACAGGGAACAGATACGCAGTATTTT. Protein: CASSRRQGTDTQYF.

V is TRBV4-2 and J is TRBJ2-1; 11 positions agree with TRBD2. The CDR3 covers 19 residues. Per germline, CDR1 LGHNA and CDR2 YNFKEQ. V lost 4 bases, J lost 1 base, and 12 bases stayed unmatched. Written as DNA, the CDR3 is TGTGCCAGCAGCCCCCGAAGACTAGCGGGAAGGCAGTCCTACAATGAGCAGTTCTTC. Protein product: CASSPRRLAGRQSYNEQFF.

The V and J genes are TRBV6-1 and TRBJ1-3, with D uncertain. The CDR3 totals 13 residues. CDR1 and CDR2 from the germline V gene are MNHNS and SASEGT. V shed 1 base and J shed 6 bases, with 7 bases lying between them. As DNA, the CDR3 is TGTGCCAGCAGTGAAGTCGTCCAAAACACCATATATTTT. Its protein is CASSEVVQNTIYF.

This chain uses TRBV5-1 with TRBJ1-2; D remains unclear. Germline V gives CDR1 SGHRS, CDR2 YFSETQ. V shed 2 bases and J shed 2 bases, with 7 bases lying between them. This CDR3 comprises 13 residues. CDR3: CASSFLRNYGYTF. DNA of the CDR3: TGCGCCAGCAGCTTTCTACGAAACTATGGCTACACCTTC.